Reported below is one T cell receptor (beta chain). The antigen is unknown. The data belong to a study of T-cell reconstitution after alpha-beta-depleted transplantation in children. A library of TCRbeta sequences, prepared with unique molecular identifiers, was generated. From the PCR reads, TCRdb called clonotypes with MiXCR, one entry per CDR3 protein. The table has a few hundred thousand distinct CDR3 sequences, 43% seen once; the top ten hold about 30%. The study's findings and limits: As was reported, about two months after transplant, alpha-beta T cells came from several hundred expanded graft clones. The main origin of T-cell counts and diversity one year after transplant was newly produced T cells.

V was pared by 1 base and J by 0 bases, with 10 bases between. This CDR3 comprises 16 residues. CDR1 and CDR2 from the germline V gene are SGHVS and FNYEAQ. This specimen consisted of PBMCs, obtained before TCRalphabeta/CD19-depleted stem cell transplant. The receptor comes from a girl under 10 years old with aplastic anemia, due to receive a stem cell transplant. V gene TRBV7-6 combines with J gene TRBJ2-1, with D possibly TRBD1 on 6 matching bases. The CDR3 region is CASSLVQGLSYNEQFF. CDR3 in DNA: TGTGCCAGCAGCTTAGTTCAGGGGCTCTCCTACAATGAGCAGTTCTTC.